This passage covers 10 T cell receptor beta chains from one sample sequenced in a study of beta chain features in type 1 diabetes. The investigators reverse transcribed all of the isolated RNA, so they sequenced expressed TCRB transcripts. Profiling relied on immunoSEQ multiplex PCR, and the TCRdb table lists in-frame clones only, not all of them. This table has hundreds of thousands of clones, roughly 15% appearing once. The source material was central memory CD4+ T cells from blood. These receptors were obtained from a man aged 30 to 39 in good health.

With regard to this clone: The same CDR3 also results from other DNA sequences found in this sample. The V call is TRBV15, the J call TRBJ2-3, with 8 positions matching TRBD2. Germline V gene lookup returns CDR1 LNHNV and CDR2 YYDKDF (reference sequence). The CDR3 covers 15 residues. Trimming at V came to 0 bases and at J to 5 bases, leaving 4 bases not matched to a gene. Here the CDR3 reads CATSRDGLAGDTQYF. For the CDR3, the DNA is TGTGCCACCAGCAGAGACGGGCTAGCGGGAGATACGCAGTATTTT.

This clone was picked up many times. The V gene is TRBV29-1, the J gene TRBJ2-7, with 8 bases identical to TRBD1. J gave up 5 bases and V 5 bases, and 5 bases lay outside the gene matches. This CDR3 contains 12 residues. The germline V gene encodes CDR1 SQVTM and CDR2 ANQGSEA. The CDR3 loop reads CSVFRQGNEQYV. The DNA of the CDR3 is TGCAGCGTTTTCCGACAGGGGAACGAGCAGTACGTC.

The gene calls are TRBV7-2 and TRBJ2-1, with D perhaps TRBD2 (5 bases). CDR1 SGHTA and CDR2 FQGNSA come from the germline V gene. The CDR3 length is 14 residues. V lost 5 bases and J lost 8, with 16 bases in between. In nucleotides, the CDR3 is TGTGCCAGCAGCCACGGAAGCACCGGGGATGAGCAGTTCTTC. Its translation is CASSHGSTGDEQFF.

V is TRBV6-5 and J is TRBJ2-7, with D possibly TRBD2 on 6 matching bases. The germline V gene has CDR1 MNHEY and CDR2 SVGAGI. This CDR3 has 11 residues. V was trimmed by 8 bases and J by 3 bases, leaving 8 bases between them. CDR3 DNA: TGTGCCAGCGGGGACTTCTACGAGCAGTACGTC. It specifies CASGDFYEQYV.

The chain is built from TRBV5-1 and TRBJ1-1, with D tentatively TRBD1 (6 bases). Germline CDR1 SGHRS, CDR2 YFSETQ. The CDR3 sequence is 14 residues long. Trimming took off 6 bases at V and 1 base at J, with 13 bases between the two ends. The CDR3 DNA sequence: TGCGCCAGCAACAATCCGGGACAGAACACTGAAGCTTTCTTT. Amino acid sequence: CASNNPGQNTEAFF.

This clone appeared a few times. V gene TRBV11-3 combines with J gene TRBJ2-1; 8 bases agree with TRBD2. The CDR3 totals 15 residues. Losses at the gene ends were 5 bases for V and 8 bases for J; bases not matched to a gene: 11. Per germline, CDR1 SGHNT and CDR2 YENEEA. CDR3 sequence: CASSPRLAGMYEQFF. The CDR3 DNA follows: TGTGCCAGCAGCCCGAGGCTAGCGGGTATGTATGAGCAGTTCTTC.

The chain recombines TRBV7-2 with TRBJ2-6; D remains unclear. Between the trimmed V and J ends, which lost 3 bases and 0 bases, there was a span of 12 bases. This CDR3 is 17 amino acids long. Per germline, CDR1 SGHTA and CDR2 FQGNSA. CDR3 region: CASSFRTTNSGANVLTF. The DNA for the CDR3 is TGTGCCAGCAGCTTCCGTACAACAAACTCTGGGGCCAACGTCCTGACTTTC.

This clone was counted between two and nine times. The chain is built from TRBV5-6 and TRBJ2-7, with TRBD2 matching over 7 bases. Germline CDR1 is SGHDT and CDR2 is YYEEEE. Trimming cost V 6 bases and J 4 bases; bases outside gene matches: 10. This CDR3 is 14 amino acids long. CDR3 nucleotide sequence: TGTGCCAGCACCTCTCGGGGGAGGGGATACGAGCAGTACGTC. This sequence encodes CASTSRGRGYEQYV.

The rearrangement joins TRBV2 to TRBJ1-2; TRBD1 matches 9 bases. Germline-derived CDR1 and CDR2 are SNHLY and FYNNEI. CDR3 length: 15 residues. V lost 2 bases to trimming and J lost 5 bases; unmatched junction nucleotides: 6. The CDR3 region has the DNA TGTGCCAGCAGTGAACAATTAGGACAGGGGTATGGCTACACCTTC. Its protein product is CASSEQLGQGYGYTF.

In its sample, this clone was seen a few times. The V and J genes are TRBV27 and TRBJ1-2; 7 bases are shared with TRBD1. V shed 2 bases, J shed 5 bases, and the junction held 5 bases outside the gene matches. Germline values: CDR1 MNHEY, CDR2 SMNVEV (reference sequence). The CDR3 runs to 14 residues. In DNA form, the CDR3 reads TGTGCCAGCAGTTTAAGGGGGGACAGATATGGCTACACCTTC. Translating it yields CASSLRGDRYGYTF.